This T cell receptor beta chain was found in a study of identical twins. Each CDR3 protein is one row after TCRdb ran MiXCR on the 5' RACE reads. This sample yields more than 1.5 million distinct CDR3 sequences, of which around 33% are seen a single time; 0.27% belongs to the top ten. Concerning this clonotype: The antigen remains unidentified.

Study-wide findings and caveats: Invariant cells of the MAIT and iNKT types might have partly distorted the zero-insertion analyses. Twins' surplus sharing was weaker for beta out-of-frame sequences.

V lost 6 bases and J lost 8; bases outside the gene matches: 5. The CDR3 extends over 13 amino acids. Germline lookup yields CDR1 MNHEY and CDR2 SVGEGT. V gene TRBV6-2 or TRBV6-3 combines with J gene TRBJ2-1; TRBD2 aligns across 9 bases. This clonotype was sampled from a newborn girl in good health. What was sequenced was cord blood. CDR3 loop: CASRAGGYDEQFF. The CDR3 nucleotides are TGTGCCAGCAGAGCGGGGGGTTATGATGAGCAGTTCTTC.